Shown below are 22 T cell receptor beta chains from a single sample sequenced in a study of cytomegalovirus exposure and HLA in healthy donors. PCR involved 60 Vbeta and 13 Jbeta primers. Data came from immunoSEQ multiplex PCR; TCRdb stores just in-frame clones and leaves some out. The data show around 67,000 clones, 70% to 80% seen once. The sample comprised PBMCs. The receptors come from a young man in good health and CMV-seropositive.

This chain uses TRBV2 with TRBJ1-1; 7 bases align to TRBD1. V shed 2 bases, J shed 0 bases, and the junction held 3 bases outside the gene matches. Germline CDR1 SNHLY, CDR2 FYNNEI. This CDR3 is built from 15 residues. This CDR3 is CASSELGQLNTEAFF. CDR3 coding DNA: TGTGCCAGCAGTGAATTGGGACAGCTGAACACTGAAGCTTTCTTT.

The V call is TRBV6-1, the J call TRBJ1-5, with 7 bases lining up with TRBD1. Germline V gene data show CDR1 as MNHNS and CDR2 as SASEGT. With 2 bases clipped from V and 9 bases from J, the junction kept 7 bases outside the gene matches. This CDR3 contains 14 residues. CDR3 region: CASSELGGRSPQHF. The DNA of the CDR3 is TGTGCCAGCAGTGAATTAGGGGGCCGATCGCCCCAGCATTTT.

This rearrangement joins TRBV6-5 to TRBJ2-7, with a tentative D call TRBD1 (5 bases). Germline CDR1 MNHEY, CDR2 SVGAGI. V lost 2 bases to trimming and J lost 4 bases, with 9 bases between them. The CDR3 length is 13 residues. The CDR3 region is CASSYNRQYEQYF. In DNA, the CDR3 is TGTGCCAGCAGTTACAACAGACAGTACGAGCAGTACTTC.

V is TRBV30 and J is TRBJ1-2; D gene unclear. Trimming cost V 3 bases and J 3 bases, with 8 bases left between them. Germline V CDR1 and CDR2: GTSNPN, SVGIG (reference sequence). This CDR3 is 12 amino acids long. CDR3 in amino acids: CAWSGVYYGYTF. The CDR3 DNA reads as TGTGCCTGGAGCGGGGTTTACTATGGCTACACCTTC.

The chain links TRBV29-1 to TRBJ2-7, with 9 bases that match TRBD2. The V segment lost 5 bases and the J segment 5 bases; nucleotides outside the gene matches: 10. This CDR3 region has 14 residues. Germline V gene lookup returns CDR1 SQVTM and CDR2 ANQGSEA. The CDR3 region is CSVSLSVAGDEQYF. As DNA, the CDR3 is TGCAGCGTTTCGTTATCGGTAGCGGGAGACGAGCAGTACTTC.

This clone appeared a few times. The chain couples TRBV6-9 to TRBJ1-2; D unclear. CDR3 length equals 15 residues. Trimming took 0 bases from V and 6 from J, leaving 14 bases between them. CDR1 is MNHGY, CDR2 SVAAGI, per germline. CDR3 residues: CASSYSNRVPHGYTF. CDR3 sequence (DNA): TGTGCCAGCAGTTATTCGAATCGCGTCCCGCATGGCTACACCTTC.

The chain couples TRBV2 to TRBJ1-1, with a weak D call TRBD1 (5 bases). V lost 6 bases and J lost 5, with 10 bases in between. Germline V gene data show CDR1 as SNHLY and CDR2 as FYNNEI. The CDR3 covers 12 residues. CDR3 in amino acids: CASRAGGTEAFF. The CDR3 nucleotides are TGTGCCAGCAGGGCCGGGGGAACTGAAGCTTTCTTT.

In its sample, this clone was seen a few times. V usage is TRBV9 and J usage is TRBJ1-5, with D unclear. CDR1 is SGDLS, CDR2 YYNGEE, per germline. The length of the CDR3 is 14 residues. V lost 0 bases, J lost 9 bases, and 13 bases lay in between. As DNA, the CDR3 is TGTGCCAGCAGCGTAGTTGACGGGGTGGGGCCCCAGCATTTT. It specifies CASSVVDGVGPQHF.

The chain carries TRBV28 and TRBJ1-2; tentative D call: TRBD1 (6 bases). This CDR3 comprises 13 residues. V was pared by 7 bases and J by 8 bases, with 17 bases between. Per the germline V gene, CDR1 is MDHEN and CDR2 is SYDVKM. CDR3 sequence reads: CASKDSVYAGYTF. CDR3 DNA: TGTGCCAGCAAGGACAGTGTCTATGCGGGCTACACCTTC.

V is TRBV5-4 and J is TRBJ1-2; possible D gene TRBD1, 5 bases. This CDR3 spans 16 amino acids. Between the trimmed V and J ends, which lost 1 base and 5 bases, there was a span of 18 bases. The germline CDR1 and CDR2 sequences are SGHNT and YYREEE (reference sequence). CDR3 protein: CASSLIQAGSQYGYTF. CDR3 DNA: TGTGCCAGCAGCTTGATACAGGCAGGGTCCCAATATGGCTACACCTTC.

The chain uses TRBV7-8 and TRBJ1-3; D call uncertain. The V and J ends lost 4 bases and 8 bases respectively, with 9 bases between them. From germline, CDR1 is SGHVS and CDR2 FQNEAQ. The CDR3 length is 12 residues. CDR3 DNA: TGTGCCAGCAGCTCCACGGGTGACACCATATATTTT. Translated: CASSSTGDTIYF.

This chain uses TRBV30 with TRBJ1-2; TRBD1 might be the D (5 bases). The germline CDR1 and CDR2 sequences are GTSNPN and SVGIG (reference sequence). This CDR3 region has 13 residues. Trimming took 6 bases from V and 4 from J, leaving 15 bases between them. The CDR3 DNA reads as TGTGCCTGTCGCCAGACAGAATTCTATGGCTACACCTTC. It specifies CACRQTEFYGYTF.

The V call is TRBV5-1, the J call TRBJ2-7; unclear D gene. The germline V gene has CDR1 SGHRS and CDR2 YFSETQ. The CDR3 consists of 12 residues. Trimming stripped 0 bases from V and 5 bases from J, with 6 bases between. CDR3 loop: CASSLARNEQYF. The CDR3 nucleotides are TGCGCCAGCAGCTTGGCCAGGAACGAGCAGTACTTC.

In this sample, this clone turned up once. Here the CDR3 reads CASSEGVGLAPEQFF. The CDR3 DNA reads as TGTGCCAGCAGCGAGGGGGTAGGACTAGCGCCTGAGCAGTTCTTC. The chain uses TRBV9 and TRBJ2-1, with 9 bases identical to TRBD2. The CDR3 has 15 residues. V was clipped by 3 bases and J by 9 bases; unmatched bases: 10. Looked up from germline, CDR1 is SGDLS and CDR2 is YYNGEE.

This clone was counted only a few times. V is TRBV29-1 and J is TRBJ2-3; 10 nucleotides align to TRBD2. Germline V CDR1 and CDR2: SQVTM, ANQGSEA. Trimming cost V 5 bases and J 2 bases; bases outside gene matches: 7. This CDR3 is 15 amino acids long. The CDR3 region is CSVFGLAVNTDTQYF. The DNA of the CDR3 is TGCAGCGTTTTCGGACTAGCGGTTAACACAGATACGCAGTATTTT.

The V and J genes are TRBV4-1 and TRBJ2-1; 8 bases align to TRBD2. The CDR3 is 15 residues long. The V gene end was trimmed by 0 bases and the J gene end by 3 bases; junction bases not matched to a gene: 1. From germline, CDR1 is MGHRA and CDR2 YSYEKL. CDR3 coding DNA: TGCGCCAGCAGCCAAGATAGCGGGGACTACAATGAGCAGTTCTTC. Residues: CASSQDSGDYNEQFF.

This chain links TRBV5-1 with TRBJ2-5; D possibly corresponds to TRBD1 (6 bases). CDR1 is SGHRS, CDR2 YFSETQ, per germline. The CDR3 is made up of 13 amino acids. The V end was cut by 5 bases, the J end by 4 bases, with 12 bases between. Here the CDR3 DNA reads TGCGCCAGCAGGACAGGTATGGGAGAGACCCAGTACTTC. This translates into CASRTGMGETQYF. The entire variable domain, with the rest obtained from reference TRBV5-1 and TRBJ2-5, is as follows: KAGVTQTPRYLIKTRGQQVTLSCSPISGHRSVSWYQQTPGQGLQFLFEYFSETQRNKGNFPGRFSGRQFSNSRSEMNVSTLELGDSALYLCASRTGMGETQYFGPGTRLLVL.

The chain carries TRBV19 and TRBJ2-7, with a possible D match to TRBD2 (7 bases). With 5 bases removed from V and 2 bases from J, the gap between germline ends came to 13 bases. The CDR3 runs 14 residues. The germline gives CDR1 LNHDA, CDR2 SQIVND (reference sequence). CDR3 amino acids: CASSRGALAYEQYF. The CDR3 nucleotides are TGTGCCAGTAGTCGGGGGGCCCTCGCCTACGAGCAGTACTTC.

This rearrangement joins TRBV6-5 to TRBJ1-1; TRBD1 agrees at 10 bases. V shed 5 bases, J shed 8 bases, and the junction held 8 bases outside the gene matches. This CDR3 spans 14 amino acids. CDR1 and CDR2 (germline): MNHEY, SVGAGI. CDR3 in DNA: TGTGCCAGCAGTAACCGGGACAGGGGCCGAGAAGCTTTCTTT. The encoded protein is CASSNRDRGREAFF.

This clone was found once. The genes are TRBV30 and TRBJ1-2, with TRBD1 matching 7 bases. J lost 4 bases, V lost 3 bases, and 8 bases had no gene match. Germline V lookup: CDR1 GTSNPN, CDR2 SVGIG (reference sequence). The CDR3 length is 14 residues. In nucleotides, the CDR3 is TGTGCCTGGAGGTCTCCGGGACAGCTCTATGGCTACACCTTC. Its protein is CAWRSPGQLYGYTF.

The DNA of the CDR3 is TGTGCCAGCAGCGTGCGGGACTACGCGAAAGAGACCCAGTACTTC. Translation: CASSVRDYAKETQYF. The chain couples TRBV9 to TRBJ2-5, with 7 nucleotides matching TRBD2. Germline-derived CDR1 and CDR2 are SGDLS and YYNGEE. CDR3 length: 15 residues. With 2 bases clipped from V and 3 bases from J, the junction kept 7 bases outside the gene matches.

The V gene is TRBV30, the J gene TRBJ1-1, with 9 bases lining up with TRBD1. The CDR3 extends over 14 amino acids. V dropped 1 base and J dropped 5; count of bases not matched to a gene: 5. From germline, CDR1 is GTSNPN and CDR2 SVGIG (reference sequence). This CDR3 is CAWSGDRVLTEAFF. CDR3 sequence (DNA): TGTGCCTGGAGTGGGGACAGGGTACTGACTGAAGCTTTCTTT. The full variable domain, its missing parts supplied by reference TRBV30 and TRBJ1-1, is SQTIHQWPATLVQPVGSPLSLECTVEGTSNPNLYWYRQAAGRGLQLLFYSVGIGQISSEVPQNLSASRPQDRQFILSSKKLLLSDSGFYLCAWSGDRVLTEAFFGQGTRLTVV.